These T cell receptor beta chains were read from a single sample in a study of T cell responses to AZD1222 COVID-19 vaccine. Using immunoSEQ multiplex PCR, the repertoire was profiled, and TCRdb retains in-frame clones only, with some absent. The sample lists some 130,000 clones; 90% were seen once. The sequenced sample was peripheral blood, obtained on day 0 of AZD1222 vaccination. The receptor set was obtained from an adult in good health. The CDR3 runs from the conserved cysteine through the conserved F or W. The D gene is left open where the match is weak. A clone size is listed for some rows: how often the clone was seen (once, few, many), or a class if it is expanded.

CASSINRGHNSPLHF	TGTGCCAGTAGTATCAATCGCGGTCATAATTCACCCCTCCACTTT	.	TRBV19	TRBJ1-6	.
CASSLGVGELFF	TGTGCCAGCAGCTTGGGGGTCGGGGAGCTGTTTTTT	.	TRBV7-9	TRBJ2-2	.
CASSQGWVDRSSGANVLTF	TGTGCCAGCAGCCAGGGGTGGGTGGACCGAAGCTCTGGGGCCAACGTCCTGACTTTC	.	TRBV7-3	TRBJ2-6	.
CAGSDTYSGNTIYF	TGTGCCGGATCAGACACTTACTCTGGAAACACCATATATTTT	.	TRBV6-6	TRBJ1-3	.
CASSYPVLGYTF	TGTGCCAGCAGTTATCCGGTTCTTGGCTACACCTTC	.	TRBV6-2/TRBV6-3	TRBJ1-2	.
CASSLAGELFF	TGTGCCAGCAGCTTAGCCGGGGAGCTGTTTTTT	.	TRBV7-8	TRBJ2-2	.
CASSRTGETEAFF	TGTGCCAGCAGTCGGACAGGGGAAACTGAAGCTTTCTTT	.	TRBV6-4	TRBJ1-1	TRBD1
CASSRDRATEAFF	TGTGCCAGCAGCCGGGACAGGGCCACTGAAGCTTTCTTT	.	TRBV12-3/TRBV12-4	TRBJ1-1	TRBD1
CASKRDSLRDQPQHF	TGTGCCAGCAAAAGGGACAGCTTGAGAGATCAGCCCCAGCATTTT	.	TRBV6-5	TRBJ1-5	TRBD1
CASSLDQGGSVFTGELFF	TGTGCCAGCAGCTTAGATCAGGGTGGTTCGGTATTCACCGGGGAGCTGTTTTTT	.	TRBV11-3	TRBJ2-2	.
CASSGGHYNEQFF	TGTGCCAGCAGCGGCGGTCACTACAATGAGCAGTTCTTC	.	TRBV28	TRBJ2-1	.
CASSSTYEQYF	TGTGCCAGTAGTTCGACCTACGAGCAGTACTTC	once	TRBV19	TRBJ2-7	.
CSASSSGFSGYTF	TGCAGCGCATCATCGTCGGGTTTCTCTGGCTACACCTTC	.	TRBV29-1	TRBJ1-2	.
CASSPTIAGGTNEQFF	TGTGCCAGCTCACCGACAATAGCGGGGGGAACAAATGAGCAGTTCTTC	.	TRBV18	TRBJ2-1	TRBD2
CASSQGGWGNYGYTF	TGCGCCAGCAGCCAAGGGGGCTGGGGGAACTATGGCTACACCTTC	once	TRBV4-3	TRBJ1-2	.
CASSLGQGGGEKLFF	TGTGCCAGCAGCTTGGGACAGGGTGGTGGCGAAAAACTGTTTTTT	.	TRBV5-6	TRBJ1-4	TRBD1
CASSTLEKLFF	TGTGCCAGCAGCACACTTGAAAAACTGTTTTTT	.	TRBV5-5	TRBJ1-4	.
CASSDDLRGPGTEAFF	TGTGCCAGCAGCGACGACCTCAGGGGGCCGGGCACTGAAGCTTTCTTT	.	TRBV7-9	TRBJ1-1	TRBD1
CASNRNTEAFF	TGTGCCAGCAACAGGAACACTGAAGCTTTCTTT	.	TRBV9	TRBJ1-1	.
CAVQGASNQPQHF	TGTGCCGTCCAGGGGGCCTCGAATCAGCCCCAGCATTTT	.	TRBV19	TRBJ1-5	TRBD1
CASSLSMGDIQYF	TGTGCCAGCAGCCTATCTATGGGGGACATTCAGTACTTC	once	TRBV27	TRBJ2-4	.
CAISESKGGGSQPQHF	TGTGCCATCAGTGAGTCTAAGGGGGGGGGATCACAGCCCCAGCATTTT	.	TRBV10-3	TRBJ1-5	.
CASSLTAGGAYGYTF	TGTGCCAGCAGCTTAACTGCAGGGGGCGCCTATGGCTACACCTTC	.	TRBV28	TRBJ1-2	TRBD1
CASAFTDTQYF	TGTGCCTCAGCATTTACAGATACGCAGTATTTT	.	TRBV12-3/TRBV12-4	TRBJ2-3	.
CASRMTGIYGYTF	TGTGCCAGCAGGATGACAGGGATCTATGGCTACACCTTC	.	TRBV6-5	TRBJ1-2	TRBD1
CATIDDGLNTEAFF	TGTGCCACGATTGACGACGGGCTGAACACTGAAGCTTTCTTT	.	TRBV6-6	TRBJ1-1	.
CASSSAGTESTGELFF	TGTGCCAGCAGCTCCGCCGGTACAGAGTCCACCGGGGAGCTGTTTTTT	.	TRBV7-9	TRBJ2-2	.
CASSLDGSYEQYF	TGTGCCAGCAGCCTGGACGGCTCCTACGAGCAGTACTTC	.	TRBV5-6	TRBJ2-7	.
CASSLTTGRETQYF	TGTGCCAGCAGCTTAACAACGGGGAGGGAGACCCAGTACTTC	.	TRBV7-3	TRBJ2-5	.
CAIKRELQNTGELFF	TGTGCCATCAAACGGGAGCTCCAAAACACCGGGGAGCTGTTTTTT	few	TRBV10-3	TRBJ2-2	.
CASSLTGGTNTEAFF	TGCGCCAGCAGCTTAACAGGAGGGACGAACACTGAAGCTTTCTTT	.	TRBV4-1	TRBJ1-1	.
CASSVGYGGSYEQYF	TGCGCCAGCAGTGTAGGGTATGGCGGCTCCTACGAGCAGTACTTC	.	TRBV10-2	TRBJ2-7	.
CASSQVTGGDYGYTF	TGCGCCAGCAGCCAAGTTACAGGGGGTGACTATGGCTACACCTTC	.	TRBV4-1	TRBJ1-2	TRBD1
CASSHRGRFYEQYF	TGTGCCAGCAGCCACCGTGGACGGTTCTACGAGCAGTACTTC	.	TRBV14	TRBJ2-7	.
CASTYSGATYEQYF	TGTGCCAGCACTTATTCGGGGGCGACCTACGAGCAGTACTTC	once	TRBV28	TRBJ2-7	.
CASSREVVADSPLHF	TGTGCCAGTAGCCGCGAGGTTGTCGCGGATTCACCCCTCCACTTT	once	TRBV19	TRBJ1-6	.
CASSLRAGSYEQYF	TGTGCCAGCAGCCTCCGGGCAGGGTCCTACGAGCAGTACTTC	.	TRBV3-1/TRBV3-2	TRBJ2-7	.
CASSSGQGYGNTIYF	TGTGCCAGCAGCTCAGGACAGGGGTATGGAAACACCATATATTTT	.	TRBV7-9	TRBJ1-3	TRBD1
CASSQACQGTTRRTQYF	TGTGCCAGCAGCCAAGCATGCCAGGGGACTACCCGACGGACCCAGTACTTC	.	TRBV3-1/TRBV3-2	TRBJ2-5	.
CASRLGTSGGTDTQYF	TGTGCAAGTCGCTTAGGTACTAGCGGGGGCACAGATACGCAGTATTTT	once	TRBV12-2	TRBJ2-3	.
CASSKGGWGNQPQHF	TGTGCCAGTAGTAAAGGGGGCTGGGGCAATCAGCCCCAGCATTTT	once	TRBV19	TRBJ1-5	TRBD1
CASSPNVGVYEQYF	TGTGCCAGCAGCCCGAATGTGGGGGTCTACGAGCAGTACTTC	once	TRBV5-4	TRBJ2-7	.
CASSPGQGSYNEQFF	TGTGCCAGCTCACCAGGACAGGGCTCCTACAATGAGCAGTTCTTC	.	TRBV18	TRBJ2-1	TRBD1
CASSSPSGGATRTDTQYF	TGTGCCAGCAGCTCTCCTAGCGGGGGCGCCACTAGGACAGATACGCAGTATTTT	.	TRBV7-9	TRBJ2-3	TRBD2
CASSQDYGYTF	TGTGCCAGTAGCCAGGACTATGGCTACACCTTC	.	TRBV19	TRBJ1-2	.
CASSYRSGARNSPLHF	TGTGCCAGCAGTTACCGGTCGGGGGCGCGGAATTCACCCCTCCACTTT	.	TRBV6-2/TRBV6-3	TRBJ1-6	.
CAWSTEMGQPQHF	TGTGCCTGGAGTACAGAGATGGGGCAGCCCCAGCATTTT	.	TRBV30	TRBJ1-5	.
CASSKTGGSYNEQFF	TGTGCCAGCAGCAAGACAGGGGGCTCCTACAATGAGCAGTTCTTC	once	TRBV28	TRBJ2-1	TRBD1
CASRGGSSGANVLTF	TGTGCCAGCCGTGGAGGGAGCTCTGGGGCCAACGTCCTGACTTTC	.	TRBV9	TRBJ2-6	.
CASSPLVLVGKTEAFF	TGTGCCAGCTCACCACTCGTGTTGGTGGGTAAGACTGAAGCTTTCTTT	once	TRBV18	TRBJ1-1	.
CASSLVWDSLYGYTF	TGTGCCAGTAGCCTCGTCTGGGACAGTCTCTATGGCTACACCTTC	.	TRBV19	TRBJ1-2	TRBD1
CASSIDYRGVGGYTF	TGTGCCAGTAGTATAGATTACCGCGGGGTCGGCGGCTACACCTTC	.	TRBV19	TRBJ1-2	.